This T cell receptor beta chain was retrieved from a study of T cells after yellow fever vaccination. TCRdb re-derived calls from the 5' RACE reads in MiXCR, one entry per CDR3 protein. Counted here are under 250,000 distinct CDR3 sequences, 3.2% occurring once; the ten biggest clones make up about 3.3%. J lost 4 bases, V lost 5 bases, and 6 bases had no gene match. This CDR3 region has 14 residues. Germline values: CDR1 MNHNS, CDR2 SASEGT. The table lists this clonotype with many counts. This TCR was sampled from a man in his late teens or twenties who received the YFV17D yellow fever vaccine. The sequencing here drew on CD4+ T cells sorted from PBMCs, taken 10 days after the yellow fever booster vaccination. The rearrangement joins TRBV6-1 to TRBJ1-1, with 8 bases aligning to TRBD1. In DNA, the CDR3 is TGTGCCAGCAGTCAACTGGACAGGGTCACTGAAGCTTTCTTT. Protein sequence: CASSQLDRVTEAFF.